This T cell receptor beta chain was sequenced in a study of T cells in Graves' hyperthyroidism and ophthalmopathy. This clonotype was seen repeatedly, ten times or more. Its antigen is still unknown. RNA transcripts provided the source from which TCR beta CDR3 regions were amplified. RT-PCR in the first round (using the HTBI primer set) targeted the TCR CDR3. TCRdb reprocessed the multiplex PCR reads via MiXCR and lists one record per CDR3 protein. The sample carries a few hundred thousand distinct CDR3 sequences, about a sixth recorded once. Over 18 months, lack of ophthalmopathy progression marked Graves' hyperthyroidism as stable. These patients, aged 18 to 65, had recently diagnosed hyperthyroidism lasting under 2 months. Study observations and caveats: A model using 13 V-J features told ophthalmopathy apart from stable hyperthyroidism. Expanded thyroid clonotypes (above 0.001) were mostly also found in blood.

Sequences were obtained from blood. This TCR was recovered from a woman younger than 35 with Graves' hyperthyroidism.

The CDR3 region has the DNA TGTGCCAGCAGTGGGTTCCCTCGACTAGCGCGTTTTTCCACAGATACGCAGTATTTT. Translated, it gives CASSGFPRLARFSTDTQYF. The V gene is TRBV6-1, the J gene TRBJ2-3; TRBD2 agrees at 8 bases. Trimming removed 4 bases from V and 2 bases from J; junction bases left unmatched: 17. Per germline, CDR1 MNHNS and CDR2 SASEGT. The CDR3 loop spans 19 amino acids.